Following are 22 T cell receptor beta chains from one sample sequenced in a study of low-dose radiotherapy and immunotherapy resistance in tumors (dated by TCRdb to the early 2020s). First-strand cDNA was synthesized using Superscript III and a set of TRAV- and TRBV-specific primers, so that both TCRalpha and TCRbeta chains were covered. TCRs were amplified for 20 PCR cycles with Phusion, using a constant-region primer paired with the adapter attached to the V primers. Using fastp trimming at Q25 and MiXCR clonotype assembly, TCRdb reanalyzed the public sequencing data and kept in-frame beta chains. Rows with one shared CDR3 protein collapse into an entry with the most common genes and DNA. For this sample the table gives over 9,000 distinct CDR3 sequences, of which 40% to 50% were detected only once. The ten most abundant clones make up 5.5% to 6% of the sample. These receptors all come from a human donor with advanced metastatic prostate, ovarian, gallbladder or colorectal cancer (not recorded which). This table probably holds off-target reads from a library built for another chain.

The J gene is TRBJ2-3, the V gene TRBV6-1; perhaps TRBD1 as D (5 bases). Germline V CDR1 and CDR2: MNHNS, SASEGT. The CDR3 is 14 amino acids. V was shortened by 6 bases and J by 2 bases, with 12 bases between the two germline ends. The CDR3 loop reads CASSLRQSTDTQYF. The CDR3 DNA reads TGTGCCAGCAGCCTACGACAGTCCACAGATACGCAGTATTTT.

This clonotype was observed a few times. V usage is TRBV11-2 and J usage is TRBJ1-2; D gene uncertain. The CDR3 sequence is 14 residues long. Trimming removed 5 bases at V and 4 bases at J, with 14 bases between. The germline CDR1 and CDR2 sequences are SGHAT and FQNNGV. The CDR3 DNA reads TGTGCCAGCAGCCCCTTTTCCCGGGGCTATGGCTACACCTTC. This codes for CASSPFSRGYGYTF.

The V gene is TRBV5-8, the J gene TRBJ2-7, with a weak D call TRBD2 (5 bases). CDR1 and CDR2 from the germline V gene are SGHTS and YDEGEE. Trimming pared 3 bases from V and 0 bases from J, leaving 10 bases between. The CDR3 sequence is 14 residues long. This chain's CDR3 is CASSSERLSYEQYF. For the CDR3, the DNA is TGTGCCAGCAGCTCTGAGCGGCTCTCCTACGAGCAGTACTTC.

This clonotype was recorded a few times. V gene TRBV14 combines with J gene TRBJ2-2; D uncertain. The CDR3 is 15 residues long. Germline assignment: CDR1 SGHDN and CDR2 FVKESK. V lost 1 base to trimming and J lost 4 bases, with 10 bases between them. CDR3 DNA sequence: TGTGCCAGCAGCCAAGTCGGTCGGATCACCGGGGAGCTGTTTTTT. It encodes CASSQVGRITGELFF.

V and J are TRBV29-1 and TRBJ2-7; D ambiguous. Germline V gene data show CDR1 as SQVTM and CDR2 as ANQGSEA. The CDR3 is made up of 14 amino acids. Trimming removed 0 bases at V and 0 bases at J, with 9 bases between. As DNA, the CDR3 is TGCAGCGTTGAAGATAATCAGGTCTCCTACGAGCAGTACTTC. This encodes CSVEDNQVSYEQYF.

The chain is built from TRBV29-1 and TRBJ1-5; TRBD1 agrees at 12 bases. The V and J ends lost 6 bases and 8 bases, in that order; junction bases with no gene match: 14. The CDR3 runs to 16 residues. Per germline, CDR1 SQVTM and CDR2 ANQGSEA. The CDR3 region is CSVWEVGQGAVKPQHF. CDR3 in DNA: TGCAGCGTATGGGAGGTGGGACAGGGGGCAGTTAAGCCCCAGCATTTT.

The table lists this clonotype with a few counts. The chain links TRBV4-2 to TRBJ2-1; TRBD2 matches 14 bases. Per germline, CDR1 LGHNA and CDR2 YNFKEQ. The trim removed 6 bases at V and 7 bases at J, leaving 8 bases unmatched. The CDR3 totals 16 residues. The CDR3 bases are TGTGCCAGCAGTCTAACCGGGACTAGCGGGAGAAATGAGCAGTTCTTC. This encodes CASSLTGTSGRNEQFF.

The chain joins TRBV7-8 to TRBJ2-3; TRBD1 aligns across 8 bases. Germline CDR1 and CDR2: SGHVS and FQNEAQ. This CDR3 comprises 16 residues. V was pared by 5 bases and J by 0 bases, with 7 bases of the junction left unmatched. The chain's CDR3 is CASSRTQGGSTDTQYF. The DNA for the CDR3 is TGTGCCAGCAGCCGCACACAGGGGGGCAGCACAGATACGCAGTATTTT.

This CDR3 is CASSLAGAGDEQFF. CDR3 coding DNA: TGTGCCAGCAGCTTAGCGGGGGCCGGGGATGAGCAGTTCTTC. The chain couples TRBV7-6 to TRBJ2-1; D is possibly TRBD1 (6 bases). The CDR3 is made up of 14 amino acids. The V gene lost 0 bases and the J gene lost 8 bases, with 11 bases spanning the gap. From germline, CDR1 is SGHVS and CDR2 FNYEAQ.

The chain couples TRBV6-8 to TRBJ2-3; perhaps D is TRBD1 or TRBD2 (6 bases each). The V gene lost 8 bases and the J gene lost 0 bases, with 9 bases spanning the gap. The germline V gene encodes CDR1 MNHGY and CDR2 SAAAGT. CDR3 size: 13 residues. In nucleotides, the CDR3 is TGTGCCAGCGGGGGGCCAAGCACAGATACGCAGTATTTT. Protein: CASGGPSTDTQYF.

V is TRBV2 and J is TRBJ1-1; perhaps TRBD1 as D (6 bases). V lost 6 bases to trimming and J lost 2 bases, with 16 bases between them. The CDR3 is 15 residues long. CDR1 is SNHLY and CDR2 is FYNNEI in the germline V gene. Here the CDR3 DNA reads TGTGCCAGCAGCCCAACCGGACAGAGAAACACTGAAGCTTTCTTT. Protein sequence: CASSPTGQRNTEAFF. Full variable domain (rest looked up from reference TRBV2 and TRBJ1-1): EPEVTQTPSHQVTQMGQEVILRCVPISNHLYFYWYRQILGQKVEFLVSFYNNEISEKSEIFDDQFSVERPDGSNFTLKIRSTKLEDSAMYFCASSPTGQRNTEAFFGQGTRLTVV.

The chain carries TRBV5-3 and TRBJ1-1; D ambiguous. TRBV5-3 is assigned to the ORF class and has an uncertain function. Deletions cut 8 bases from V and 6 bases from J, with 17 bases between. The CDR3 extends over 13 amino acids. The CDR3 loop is CASSKPGVAEAFF. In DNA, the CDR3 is TGTGCCAGCAGCAAGCCCGGAGTGGCTGAAGCTTTCTTT.

The CDR3 loop is CATSDPRTDTQYF. CDR3 nucleotide sequence: TGTGCCACCAGTGACCCGAGAACAGATACGCAGTATTTT. The chain uses TRBV24-1 and TRBJ2-3; D call uncertain. Germline loops: CDR1 KGHDR, CDR2 SFDVKD. The CDR3 loop spans 13 amino acids. V lost 4 bases, J lost 3 bases, and 7 bases lay in between.

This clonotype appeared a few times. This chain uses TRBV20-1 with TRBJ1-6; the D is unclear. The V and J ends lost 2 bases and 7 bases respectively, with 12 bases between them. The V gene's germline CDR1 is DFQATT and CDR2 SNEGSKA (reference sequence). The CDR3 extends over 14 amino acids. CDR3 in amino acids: CSARIGTENSPLHF. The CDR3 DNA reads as TGCAGTGCTAGAATTGGTACGGAGAATTCACCCCTCCACTTT.

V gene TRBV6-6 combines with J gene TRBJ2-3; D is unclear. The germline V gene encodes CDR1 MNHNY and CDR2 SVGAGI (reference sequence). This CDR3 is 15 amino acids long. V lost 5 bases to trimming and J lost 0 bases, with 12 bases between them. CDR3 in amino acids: CASSPPSGSTDTQYF. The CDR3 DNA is TGTGCCAGCAGTCCCCCTAGTGGAAGCACAGATACGCAGTATTTT.

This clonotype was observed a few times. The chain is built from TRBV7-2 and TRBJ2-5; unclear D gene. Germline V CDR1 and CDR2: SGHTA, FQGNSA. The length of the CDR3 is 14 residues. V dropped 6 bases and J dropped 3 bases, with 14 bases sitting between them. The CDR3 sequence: CASSIRTGEETQYF. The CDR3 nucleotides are TGTGCCAGCAGTATAAGGACGGGTGAAGAGACCCAGTACTTC.

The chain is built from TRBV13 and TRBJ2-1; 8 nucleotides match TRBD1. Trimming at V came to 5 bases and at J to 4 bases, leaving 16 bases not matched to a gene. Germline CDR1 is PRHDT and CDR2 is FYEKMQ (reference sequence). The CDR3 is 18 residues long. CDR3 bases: TGTGCCAGCAGCCCCCGAGGGGCCTGGACAGGGCTATACAATGAGCAGTTCTTC. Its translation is CASSPRGAWTGLYNEQFF. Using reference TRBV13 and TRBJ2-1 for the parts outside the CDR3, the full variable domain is AAGVIQSPRHLIKEKRETATLKCYPIPRHDTVYWYQQGPGQDPQFLISFYEKMQSDKGSIPDRFSAQQFSDYHSELNMSSLELGDSALYFCASSPRGAWTGLYNEQFFGPGTRLTVL.

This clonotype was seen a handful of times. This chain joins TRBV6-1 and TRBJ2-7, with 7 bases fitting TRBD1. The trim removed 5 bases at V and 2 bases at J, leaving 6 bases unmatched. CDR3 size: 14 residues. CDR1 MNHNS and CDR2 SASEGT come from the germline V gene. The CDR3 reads CASSSRQGPYEQYF. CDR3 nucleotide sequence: TGTGCCAGCAGTTCCCGACAGGGCCCCTACGAGCAGTACTTC.

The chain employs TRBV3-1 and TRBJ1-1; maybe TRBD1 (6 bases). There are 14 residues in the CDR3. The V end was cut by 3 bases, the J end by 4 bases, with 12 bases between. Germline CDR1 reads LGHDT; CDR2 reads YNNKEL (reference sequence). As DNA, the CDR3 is TGTGCCAGCAGCCAGACCGGCAGGGGCACTGAAGCTTTCTTT. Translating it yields CASSQTGRGTEAFF.

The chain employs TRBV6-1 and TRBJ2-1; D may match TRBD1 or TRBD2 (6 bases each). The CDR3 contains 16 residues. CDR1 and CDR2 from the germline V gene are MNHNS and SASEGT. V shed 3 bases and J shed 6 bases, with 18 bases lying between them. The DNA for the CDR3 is TGTGCCAGCAGTGATCCCGGGGGCCCTACTGGCAATGAGCAGTTCTTC. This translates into CASSDPGGPTGNEQFF.

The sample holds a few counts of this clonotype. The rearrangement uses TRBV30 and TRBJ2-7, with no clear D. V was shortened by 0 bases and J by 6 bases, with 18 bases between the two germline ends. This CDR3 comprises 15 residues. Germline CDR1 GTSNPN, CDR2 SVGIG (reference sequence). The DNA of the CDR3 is TGTGCCTGGAGTGTAGGTCCCTCTAGGGCCCGCGAGCAGTACTTC. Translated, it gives CAWSVGPSRAREQYF. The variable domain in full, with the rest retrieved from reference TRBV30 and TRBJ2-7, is SQTIHQWPATLVQPVGSPLSLECTVEGTSNPNLYWYRQAAGRGLQLLFYSVGIGQISSEVPQNLSASRPQDRQFILSSKKLLLSDSGFYLCAWSVGPSRAREQYFGPGTRLTVT.

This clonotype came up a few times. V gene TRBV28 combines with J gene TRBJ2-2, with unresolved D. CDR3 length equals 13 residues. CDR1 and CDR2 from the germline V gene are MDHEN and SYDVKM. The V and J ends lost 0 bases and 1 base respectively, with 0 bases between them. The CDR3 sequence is CASSLWNTGELFF. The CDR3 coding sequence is TGTGCCAGCAGTTTATGGAACACCGGGGAGCTGTTTTTT.